The 10 T cell receptor beta chains listed next were all sequenced from one sample in a study of blood T cell repertoires in COVID-19 (dated by TCRdb to the early 2020s). Libraries were made using the immunoSEQ multiplex PCR assay. The immuneACCESS repertoire file appears here via TCRdb, limited to in-frame rearrangements. These files lack a portion of the clones; in checked studies, under half of the deficit traces to unresolved V genes, and the cause of the others is not known. The sample has 60,000 to 80,000 clones on record, 80% to 90% of them singletons. The top ten clones comprise 15% to 20% of the sample. Sequencing was carried out using peripheral blood. The receptors shown here come from an older woman with COVID-19, enrolled during active disease.

The J gene is TRBJ1-2, the V gene TRBV10-1; tentatively, D is TRBD1 (6 bases). V was trimmed by 2 bases and J by 4 bases, leaving 20 bases between them. This CDR3 has 17 residues. Looked up from germline, CDR1 is WNHNN and CDR2 is SYGVQD (reference sequence). The CDR3 spells CASSEKRDTINPYGYTF. The DNA for the CDR3 is TGCGCCAGCAGTGAGAAACGGGACACCATTAATCCCTATGGCTACACCTTC.

Only one count was recorded for this clone. The chain links TRBV7-8 to TRBJ2-1; 7 bases match TRBD2. Unmatched junction bases numbered 6, after V lost 1 base and J lost 9 bases. The CDR3 covers 14 residues. The germline CDR1 and CDR2 sequences are SGHVS and FQNEAQ. CDR3 residues: CASSLVRGDGEQFF. The CDR3 nucleotides read TGTGCCAGCAGCTTAGTTCGGGGGGACGGTGAGCAGTTCTTC.

The chain uses TRBV27 and TRBJ1-4; 8 positions agree with TRBD1. CDR3 size: 15 residues. Germline V CDR1 and CDR2: MNHEY, SMNVEV (reference sequence). V gave up 4 bases and J gave up 7 bases; unmatched junction bases: 8. The CDR3 coding sequence is TGTGCCAGCAGTTCCCGGACAGGGTGGGGTGAAAAACTGTTTTTT. This translates into CASSSRTGWGEKLFF. The full variable domain, with the rest looked up from reference TRBV27 and TRBJ1-4, is EAQVTQNPRYLITVTGKKLTVTCSQNMNHEYMSWYRQDPGLGLRQIYYSMNVEVTDKGDVPEGYKVSRKEKRNFPLILESPSPNQTSLYFCASSSRTGWGEKLFFGSGTQLSVL.

The J gene is TRBJ2-7, the V gene TRBV5-8; D is possibly TRBD2 (5 bases). Looked up from germline, CDR1 is SGHTS and CDR2 is YDEGEE. The CDR3 runs 15 residues. Trimming removed 3 bases from V and 3 bases from J, with 16 bases in between. The DNA for the CDR3 is TGTGCCAGCAGCTCCCAAGCGACCGCGGGCTACGAGCAGTACTTC. Amino acid sequence: CASSSQATAGYEQYF.

The genes are TRBV12-5 and TRBJ2-3, with TRBD2 as a possible D gene (7 bases). Germline CDR1 and CDR2: LGHNT and FRNRAP. The V gene lost 1 base and the J gene lost 8 bases, with 10 bases spanning the gap. The CDR3 sequence is 13 residues long. CDR3 in DNA: TGTGCTAGTGGTTTGGAGGGGGGGCGTACGCAGTATTTT. Amino acids: CASGLEGGRTQYF.

The CDR3 region is CASSQSGLGYEQYF. CDR3 sequence (DNA): TGCGCCAGCAGTCAATCGGGCTTGGGTTACGAGCAGTACTTC. This chain joins TRBV23-1 and TRBJ2-7, with D unclear. TRBV23-1 carries the ORF label, with uncertain function. The V and J ends lost 0 bases and 4 bases respectively, with 10 bases between them. The CDR3 length is 14 residues.

The CDR3 nucleotides are TGCGCCAGCAGCTTTAGAATACCAAATGAGCAGTTCTTC. The encoded protein is CASSFRIPNEQFF. This sequence joins TRBV5-1 and TRBJ2-1, with no clear D. Trimming took off 2 bases at V and 7 bases at J, with 10 bases between the two ends. Germline lookup yields CDR1 SGHRS and CDR2 YFSETQ. There are 13 residues in the CDR3.

CDR3 amino acids: CASSPTRGSYGYTF. The CDR3 coding sequence is TGTGCCAGCAGCCCTACCAGGGGCAGCTATGGCTACACCTTC. The V gene is TRBV7-9, the J gene TRBJ1-2, with D perhaps matching TRBD1 (6 bases). The CDR3 sequence is 14 residues long. Looked up from germline, CDR1 is SEHNR and CDR2 is FQNEAQ (reference sequence). Trimming removed 5 bases at V and 4 bases at J, with 14 bases between.

The rearrangement links TRBV30 to TRBJ2-7; 8 nucleotides agree with TRBD1. Germline V gene data show CDR1 as GTSNPN and CDR2 as SVGIG (reference sequence). V shed 4 bases and J 2 bases; nucleotides not matched to a gene: 7. CDR3 length equals 14 residues. CDR3 coding DNA: TGTGCCTGGAACCGGGGACAGGCAGCCTACGAGCAGTACTTC. Protein product: CAWNRGQAAYEQYF. Looking up the rest from reference TRBV30 and TRBJ2-7 gives the full variable domain: SQTIHQWPATLVQPVGSPLSLECTVEGTSNPNLYWYRQAAGRGLQLLFYSVGIGQISSEVPQNLSASRPQDRQFILSSKKLLLSDSGFYLCAWNRGQAAYEQYFGPGTRLTVT.

The rearrangement uses TRBV6-5 and TRBJ1-1; TRBD1 agrees at 7 bases. Germline loops: CDR1 MNHEY, CDR2 SVGAGI. This CDR3 region has 15 residues. Trimming at V came to 6 bases and at J to 5 bases, leaving 12 bases not matched to a gene. DNA for the CDR3: TGTGCCAGCAGACCAGACAGGGTACCTGGGACTGAAGCTTTCTTT. Amino acid sequence: CASRPDRVPGTEAFF.